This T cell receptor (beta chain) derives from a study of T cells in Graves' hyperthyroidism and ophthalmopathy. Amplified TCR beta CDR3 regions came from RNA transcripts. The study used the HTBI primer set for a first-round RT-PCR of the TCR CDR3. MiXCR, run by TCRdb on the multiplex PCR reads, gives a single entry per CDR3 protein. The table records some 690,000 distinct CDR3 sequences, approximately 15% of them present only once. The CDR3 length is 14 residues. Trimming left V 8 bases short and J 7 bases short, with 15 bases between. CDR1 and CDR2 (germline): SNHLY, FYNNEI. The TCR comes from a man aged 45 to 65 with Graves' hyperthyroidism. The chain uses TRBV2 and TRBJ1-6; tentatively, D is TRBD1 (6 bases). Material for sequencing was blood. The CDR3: CASAFTGNNSPLHF. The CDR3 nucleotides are TGTGCCAGCGCCTTCACAGGGAACAATTCACCCCTCCACTTT.